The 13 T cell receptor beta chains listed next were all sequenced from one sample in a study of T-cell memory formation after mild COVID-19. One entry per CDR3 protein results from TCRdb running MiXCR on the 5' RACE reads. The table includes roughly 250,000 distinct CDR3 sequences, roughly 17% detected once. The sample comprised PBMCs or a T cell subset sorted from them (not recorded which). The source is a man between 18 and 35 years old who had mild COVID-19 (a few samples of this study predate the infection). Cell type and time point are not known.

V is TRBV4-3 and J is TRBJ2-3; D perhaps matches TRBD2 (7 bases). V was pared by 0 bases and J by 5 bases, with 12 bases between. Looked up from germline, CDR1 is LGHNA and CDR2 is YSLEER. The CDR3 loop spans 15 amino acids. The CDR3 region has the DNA TGCGCCAGCAGCCAAGAGGGGGGGGCGGTAGATACGCAGTATTTT. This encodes CASSQEGGAVDTQYF.

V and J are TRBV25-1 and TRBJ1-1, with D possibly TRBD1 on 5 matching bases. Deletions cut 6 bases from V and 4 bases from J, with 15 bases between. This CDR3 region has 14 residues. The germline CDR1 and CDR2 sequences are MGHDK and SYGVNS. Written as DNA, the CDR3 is TGTGCCAGCAGCGAGGCAGGGAGCGGCACTGAAGCTTTCTTT. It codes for CASSEAGSGTEAFF. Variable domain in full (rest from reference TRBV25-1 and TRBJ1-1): EADIYQTPRYLVIGTGKKITLECSQTMGHDKMYWYQQDPGMELHLIHYSYGVNSTEKGDLSSESTVSRIRTEHFPLTLESARPSHTSQYLCASSEAGSGTEAFFGQGTRLTVV.

This CDR3 is CASSQEVSLGGLFEQYF. DNA for the CDR3: TGCGCCAGCAGCCAAGAGGTTTCTCTCGGGGGCCTTTTTGAGCAGTACTTC. The V call is TRBV4-3, the J call TRBJ2-7; either TRBD1 or TRBD2 may supply D (6 bases each). This CDR3 has 17 residues. Trimming cost V 0 bases and J 7 bases, with 22 bases left between them. Germline assignment: CDR1 LGHNA and CDR2 YSLEER.

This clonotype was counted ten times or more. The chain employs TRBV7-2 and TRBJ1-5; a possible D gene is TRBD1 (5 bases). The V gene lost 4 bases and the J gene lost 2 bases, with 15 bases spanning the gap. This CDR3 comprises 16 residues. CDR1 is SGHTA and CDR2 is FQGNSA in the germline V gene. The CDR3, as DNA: TGTGCCAGCAGCTATAATGCCCCGGGGGGCAATCAGCCCCAGCATTTT. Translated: CASSYNAPGGNQPQHF.

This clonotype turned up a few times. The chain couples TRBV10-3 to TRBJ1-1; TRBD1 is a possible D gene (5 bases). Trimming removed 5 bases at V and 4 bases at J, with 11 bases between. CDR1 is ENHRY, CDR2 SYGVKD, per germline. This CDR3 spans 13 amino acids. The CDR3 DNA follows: TGTGCCATCAGTTCGCAGGGTGCCACTGAAGCTTTCTTT. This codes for CAISSQGATEAFF.

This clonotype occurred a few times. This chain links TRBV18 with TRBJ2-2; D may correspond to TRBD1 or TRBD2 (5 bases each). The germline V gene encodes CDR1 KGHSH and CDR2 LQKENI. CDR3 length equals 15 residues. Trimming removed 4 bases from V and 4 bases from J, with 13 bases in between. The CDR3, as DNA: TGTGCCAGCTCACGTCTACAGGAGGTCACCGGGGAGCTGTTTTTT. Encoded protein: CASSRLQEVTGELFF. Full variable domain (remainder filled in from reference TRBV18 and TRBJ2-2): NAGVMQNPRHLVRRRGQEARLRCSPMKGHSHVYWYRQLPEEGLKFMVYLQKENIIDESGMPKERFSAEFPKEGPSILRIQQVVRGDSAAYFCASSRLQEVTGELFFGEGSRLTVL.

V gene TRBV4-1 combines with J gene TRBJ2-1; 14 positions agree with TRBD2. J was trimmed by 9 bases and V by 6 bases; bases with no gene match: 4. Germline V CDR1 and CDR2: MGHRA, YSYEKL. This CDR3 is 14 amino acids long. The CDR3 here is CASRTSGGAREQFF. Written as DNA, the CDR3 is TGCGCCAGCAGGACTAGCGGGGGGGCACGTGAGCAGTTCTTC.

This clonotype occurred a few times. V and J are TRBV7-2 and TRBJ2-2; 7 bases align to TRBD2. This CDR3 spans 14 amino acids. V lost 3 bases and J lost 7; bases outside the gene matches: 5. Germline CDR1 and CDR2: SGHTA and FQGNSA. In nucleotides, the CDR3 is TGTGCCAGCAGCTTCGAGCGGGGTTTCGGGGAGCTGTTTTTT. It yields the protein CASSFERGFGELFF.

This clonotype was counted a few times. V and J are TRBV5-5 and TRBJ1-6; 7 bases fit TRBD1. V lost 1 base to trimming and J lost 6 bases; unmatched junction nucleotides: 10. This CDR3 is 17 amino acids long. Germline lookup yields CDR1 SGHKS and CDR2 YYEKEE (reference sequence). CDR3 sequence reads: CASSLFETQGVNSPLHF. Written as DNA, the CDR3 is TGTGCCAGCAGCTTGTTTGAGACGCAGGGGGTTAATTCACCCCTCCACTTT.

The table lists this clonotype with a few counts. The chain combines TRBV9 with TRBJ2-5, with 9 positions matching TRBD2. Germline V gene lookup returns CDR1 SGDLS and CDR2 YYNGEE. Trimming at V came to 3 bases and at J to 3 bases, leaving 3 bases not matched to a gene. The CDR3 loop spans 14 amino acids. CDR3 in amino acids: CASSALAGEETQYF. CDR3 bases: TGTGCCAGCAGCGCACTAGCGGGCGAAGAGACCCAGTACTTC.

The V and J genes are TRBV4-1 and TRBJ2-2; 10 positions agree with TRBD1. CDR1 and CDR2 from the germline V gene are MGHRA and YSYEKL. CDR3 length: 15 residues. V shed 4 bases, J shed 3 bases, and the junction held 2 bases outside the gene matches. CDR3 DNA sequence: TGCGCCAGCAGCCGGGGACAGGGGTACACCGGGGAGCTGTTTTTT. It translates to CASSRGQGYTGELFF.

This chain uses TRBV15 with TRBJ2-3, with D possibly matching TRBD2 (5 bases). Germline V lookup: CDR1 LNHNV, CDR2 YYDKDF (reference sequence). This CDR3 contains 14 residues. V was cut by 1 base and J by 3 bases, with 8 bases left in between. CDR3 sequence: CATSRAGRTDTQYF. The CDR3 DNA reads TGTGCCACCAGCAGAGCGGGGAGAACAGATACGCAGTATTTT.

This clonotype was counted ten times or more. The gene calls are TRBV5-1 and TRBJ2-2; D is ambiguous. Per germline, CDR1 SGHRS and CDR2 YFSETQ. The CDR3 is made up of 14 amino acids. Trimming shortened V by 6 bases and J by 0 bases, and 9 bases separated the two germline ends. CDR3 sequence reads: CASMVATNTGELFF. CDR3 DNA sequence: TGCGCCAGCATGGTGGCGACGAACACCGGGGAGCTGTTTTTT.